This T cell receptor beta chain derives from a study of T cell repertoires in cytomegalovirus infection. Each CDR3 protein gets one entry after TCRdb re-called the reads with MiXCR. The table has 510,000 or so distinct CDR3 sequences, about 25% seen once; the top ten hold approximately 13%. The CDR3 spans 14 residues. V lost 1 base and J 2 bases, leaving 9 bases between the germline ends. Germline loops: CDR1 DFQATT, CDR2 SNEGSKA (reference sequence). The sequence came from a human donor in good health (CMV status not recorded). Some clones in this sample may be carry-over from other donors' samples. Input material: PBMCs. The chain couples TRBV20-1 to TRBJ1-3; no clear D gene. CDR3: CSARAGVAGNTIYF. The CDR3 region has the DNA TGCAGTGCTAGAGCGGGTGTAGCTGGAAACACCATATATTTT.